The source of this T cell receptor (beta chain) is a study of blood T cell repertoires in COVID-19. Across the study: T cells, B-cell-depleted T cells, or PBMCs supplied cDNA or gDNA.

This clone was detected once. Assay used: immunoSEQ multiplex PCR; TCRdb lists only in-frame clones, some missing. Of 65,000 to 75,000 clones in the sample, approximately 80% were seen once. The TCR originated in a human donor in a cohort sampled during active COVID-19. What was sequenced was peripheral blood.

For the CDR3, the DNA is TGTGCCAGCAGCGTAGAGGATAGCGGGACCAACATTCAGTACTTC. Amino acid sequence: CASSVEDSGTNIQYF. J is TRBJ2-4 and V is TRBV9; 8 bases match TRBD2. Losses at the gene ends were 0 bases for V and 7 bases for J; bases not matched to a gene: 6. Germline CDR1 SGDLS, CDR2 YYNGEE. The CDR3 totals 15 residues.